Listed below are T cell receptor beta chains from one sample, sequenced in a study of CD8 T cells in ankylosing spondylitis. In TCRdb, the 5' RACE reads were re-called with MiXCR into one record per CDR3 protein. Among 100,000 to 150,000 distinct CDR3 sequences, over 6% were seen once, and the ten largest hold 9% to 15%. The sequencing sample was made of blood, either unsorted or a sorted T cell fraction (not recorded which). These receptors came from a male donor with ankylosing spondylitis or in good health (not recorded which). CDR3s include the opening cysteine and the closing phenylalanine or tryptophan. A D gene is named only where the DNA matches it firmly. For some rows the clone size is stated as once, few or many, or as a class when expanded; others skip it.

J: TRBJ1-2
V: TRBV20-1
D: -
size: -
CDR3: CSARRNLVQGAGDGIGGYTF
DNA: TGCAGTGCTAGAAGGAATTTGGTACAGGGTGCCGGGGACGGAATCGGTGGCTACACCTTC

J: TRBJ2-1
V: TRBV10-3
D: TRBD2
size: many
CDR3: CAISLTSGGSYNEQFF
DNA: TGTGCCATCAGCTTGACTAGCGGGGGTTCCTACAATGAGCAGTTCTTC

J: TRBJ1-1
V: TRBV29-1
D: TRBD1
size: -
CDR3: CSATGGGEAFF
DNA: TGCAGCGCTACAGGGGGCGGTGAAGCTTTCTTT

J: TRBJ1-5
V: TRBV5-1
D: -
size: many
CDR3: CASSPDGYSNQPQHF
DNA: TGCGCCAGCAGCCCCGACGGGTATAGCAATCAGCCCCAGCATTTT

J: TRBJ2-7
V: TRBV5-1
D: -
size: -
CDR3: CASSPEGILEQYF
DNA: TGCGCCAGCAGCCCCGAAGGTATCCTCGAGCAGTACTTC

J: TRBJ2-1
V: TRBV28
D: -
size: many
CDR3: CATRRTGLNNEQFF
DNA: TGTGCCACCAGGAGAACAGGACTGAACAATGAGCAGTTCTTC

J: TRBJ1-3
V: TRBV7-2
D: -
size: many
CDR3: CASSLGPVSGNTIYF
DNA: TGTGCCAGCAGCTTAGGTCCAGTCTCTGGAAACACCATATATTTT

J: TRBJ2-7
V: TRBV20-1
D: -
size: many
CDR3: CSARKDNYEQYF
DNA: TGCAGTGCTAGGAAGGATAACTACGAGCAGTACTTC

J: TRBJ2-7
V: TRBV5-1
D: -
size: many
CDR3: CASSKTYEQYF
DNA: TGCGCCAGCAGTAAAACCTACGAGCAGTACTTC

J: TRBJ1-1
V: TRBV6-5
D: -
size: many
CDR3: CASSYSVGMNTEAFF
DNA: TGTGCCAGCAGTTACTCGGTCGGGATGAACACTGAAGCTTTCTTT

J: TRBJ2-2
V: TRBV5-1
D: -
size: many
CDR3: CASSLARGTGELFF
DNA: TGCGCCAGCAGCTTGGCCAGGGGAACCGGGGAGCTGTTTTTT

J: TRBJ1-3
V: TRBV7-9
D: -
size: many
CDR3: CAFRQLISGNTIYF
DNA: TGTGCTTTTCGGCAGCTAATCTCTGGAAACACCATATATTTT

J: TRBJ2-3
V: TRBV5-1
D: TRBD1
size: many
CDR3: CASSSSGQMTDTQYF
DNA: TGCGCCAGCAGCTCCTCGGGACAGATGACAGATACGCAGTATTTT

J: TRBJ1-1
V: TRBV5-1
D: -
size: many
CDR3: CASSLGDTGEAFF
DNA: TGCGCCAGCAGCTTGGGGGACACGGGCGAAGCTTTCTTT

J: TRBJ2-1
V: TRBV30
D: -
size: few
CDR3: CAWSPSNEQFF
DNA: TGTGCCTGGAGCCCCTCCAATGAGCAGTTCTTC

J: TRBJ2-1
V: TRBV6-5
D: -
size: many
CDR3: CASSYYPPGQANEQFF
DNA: TGTGCCAGCAGTTACTATCCACCGGGCCAAGCCAATGAGCAGTTCTTC

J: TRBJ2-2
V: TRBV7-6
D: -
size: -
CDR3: CASSSPGENTGELFF
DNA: TGTGCCAGCAGCTCCCCGGGAGAGAACACCGGGGAGCTGTTTTTT

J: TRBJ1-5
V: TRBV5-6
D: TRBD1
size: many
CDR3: CASSLTGGYQPQHF
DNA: TGTGCCAGCAGCCTGACAGGGGGCTATCAGCCCCAGCATTTT

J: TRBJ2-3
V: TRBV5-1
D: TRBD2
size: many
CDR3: CASSLDAPTSADTQYF
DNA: TGCGCCAGCAGCTTGGATGCCCCTACTAGCGCAGATACGCAGTATTTT

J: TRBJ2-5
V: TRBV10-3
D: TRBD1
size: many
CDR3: CASTGGETQYF
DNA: TGTGCCTCAACAGGGGGAGAGACCCAGTACTTC

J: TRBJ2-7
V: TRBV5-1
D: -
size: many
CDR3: CASSLQDSYEQYF
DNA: TGTGCCAGCAGCTTACAGGACTCCTACGAGCAGTACTTC

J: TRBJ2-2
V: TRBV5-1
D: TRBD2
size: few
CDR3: CASSSLAGERTGELFF
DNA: TGCGCCAGCAGCTCACTAGCGGGGGAAAGAACCGGGGAGCTGTTTTTT

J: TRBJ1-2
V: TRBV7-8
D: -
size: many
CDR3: CASSLRVGGYTF
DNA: TGTGCCAGCAGCCTCCGGGTGGGGGGCTACACCTTC

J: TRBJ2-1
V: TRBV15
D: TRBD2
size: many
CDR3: CATSRGGVANNEQFF
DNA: TGTGCCACCAGCAGGGGGGGGGTAGCGAACAATGAGCAGTTCTTC

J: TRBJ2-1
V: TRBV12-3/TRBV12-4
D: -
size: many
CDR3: CASSDLGGIYNEQFF
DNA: TGTGCCAGCTCCGATCTCGGGGGTATTTACAATGAGCAGTTCTTC

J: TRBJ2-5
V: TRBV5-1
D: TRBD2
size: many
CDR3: CASSEKLAGALGRETQYF
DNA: TGCGCCAGCAGCGAGAAACTAGCGGGAGCTCTTGGGAGGGAGACCCAGTACTTC

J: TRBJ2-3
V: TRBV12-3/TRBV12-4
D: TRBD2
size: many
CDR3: CASSLVAGGPADTQYF
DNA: TGTGCCAGCAGTCTCGTAGCGGGGGGGCCGGCAGATACGCAGTATTTT

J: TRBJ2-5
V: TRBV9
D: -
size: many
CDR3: CASSPSGSRLAQYF
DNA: TGTGCCAGCAGCCCCTCAGGCAGCCGGCTCGCCCAGTACTTC

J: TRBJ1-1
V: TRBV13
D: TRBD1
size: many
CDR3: CASSPDRGYRVGTEAFF
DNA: TGTGCCAGCAGCCCAGACAGGGGCTACCGGGTCGGCACTGAAGCTTTCTTT

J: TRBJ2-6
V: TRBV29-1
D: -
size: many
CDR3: CSARSGANVLTF
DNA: TGCAGCGCGAGGTCTGGGGCCAACGTCCTGACTTTC

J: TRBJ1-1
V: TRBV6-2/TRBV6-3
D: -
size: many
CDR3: CASEGTQNTEAFF
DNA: TGTGCCAGCGAGGGGACACAGAACACTGAAGCTTTCTTT

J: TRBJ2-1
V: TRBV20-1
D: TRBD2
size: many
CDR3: CSAREPGLAGGNEQFF
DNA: TGCAGTGCTAGGGAGCCTGGACTAGCGGGAGGGAATGAGCAGTTCTTC

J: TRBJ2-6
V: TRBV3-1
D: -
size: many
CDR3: CASSPQDRWANVLTF
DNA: TGTGCCAGCAGCCCCCAGGACCGCTGGGCCAACGTCCTGACTTTC

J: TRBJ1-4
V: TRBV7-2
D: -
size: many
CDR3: CASSLAGRMEKLFF
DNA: TGTGCCAGCAGCCTCGCGGGGAGGATGGAAAAACTGTTTTTT

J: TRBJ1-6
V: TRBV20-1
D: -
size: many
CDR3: CSAKQGRVGSPLHF
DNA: TGCAGTGCTAAACAGGGACGGGTCGGTTCACCCCTCCACTTT

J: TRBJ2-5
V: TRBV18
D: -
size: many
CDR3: CASSPEETQYF
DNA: TGTGCCAGCTCACCTGAAGAGACCCAGTACTTC

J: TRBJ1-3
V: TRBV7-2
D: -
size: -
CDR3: CASSLAGDRNTIYF
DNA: TGTGCCAGCAGCTTAGCCGGGGATCGAAACACCATATATTTT

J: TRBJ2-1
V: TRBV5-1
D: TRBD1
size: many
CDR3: CASSRQGGNNEQFF
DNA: TGCGCCAGCAGTCGACAGGGGGGGAACAATGAGCAGTTCTTC

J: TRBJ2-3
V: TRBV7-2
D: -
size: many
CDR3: CASSLGEVVDTQYF
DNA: TGTGCCAGCAGCTTAGGGGAGGTAGTAGATACGCAGTATTTT

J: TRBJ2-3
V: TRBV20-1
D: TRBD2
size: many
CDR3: CSARGLAVFTDTQYF
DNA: TGCAGTGCTAGAGGTCTAGCGGTTTTCACAGATACGCAGTATTTT

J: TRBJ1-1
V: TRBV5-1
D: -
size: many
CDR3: CASSSIFEGDTEAFF
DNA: TGCGCCAGCAGCTCTATTTTCGAGGGGGACACTGAAGCTTTCTTT

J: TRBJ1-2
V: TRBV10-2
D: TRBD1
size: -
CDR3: CAAWTGEIIDYGYTF
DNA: TGCGCCGCCTGGACAGGGGAAATAATCGACTATGGCTACACCTTC

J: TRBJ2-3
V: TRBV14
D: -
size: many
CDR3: CASSHRRQTRKDTQYF
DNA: TGTGCCAGCAGCCACCGTAGACAGACCCGAAAAGATACGCAGTATTTT

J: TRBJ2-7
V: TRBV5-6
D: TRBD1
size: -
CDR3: CASSSERTGLQYF
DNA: TGTGCCAGCAGCTCGGAGAGGACAGGGTTGCAGTACTTC

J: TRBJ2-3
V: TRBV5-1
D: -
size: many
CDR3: CASSLEGESTDTQYF
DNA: TGCGCCAGCAGCTTGGAAGGGGAAAGTACAGATACGCAGTATTTT

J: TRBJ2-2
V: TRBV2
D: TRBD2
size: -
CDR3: CASSSSGGRTGELFF
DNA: TGTGCCAGCAGTTCTAGCGGGGGACGAACCGGGGAGCTGTTTTTT

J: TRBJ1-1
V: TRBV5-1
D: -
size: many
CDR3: CASSYAMGRARAEAFF
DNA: TGCGCCAGCAGCTATGCAATGGGAAGGGCAAGGGCTGAAGCTTTCTTT

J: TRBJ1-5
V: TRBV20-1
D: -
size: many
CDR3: CSARDKSDQPQHF
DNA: TGCAGTGCTAGAGATAAGTCCGATCAGCCCCAGCATTTT

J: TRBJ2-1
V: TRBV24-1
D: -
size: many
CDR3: CATSEGAYNEQFF
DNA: TGTGCCACCAGCGAGGGGGCCTACAATGAGCAGTTCTTC

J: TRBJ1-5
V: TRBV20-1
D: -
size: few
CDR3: CSARGGRRNQPQHF
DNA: TGCAGTGCTAGAGGTGGACGGAGAAATCAGCCCCAGCATTTT